This T cell receptor beta chain was recorded in a study of identifying expanded T cells in peripheral blood. Findings and caveats of the study: Variance in clone template counts between roughly two-week samples significantly increased with total template count across all healthy donors.

As regards this clone: Its antigen is not known.

Clones were sequenced by immunoSEQ multiplex PCR, and TCRdb holds only the in-frame ones, with some missing. The sample holds approximately 63,000 clones; about 87% are singletons and the top ten take roughly 4.5%. This CDR3 has 13 amino acids. Trimming left V 5 bases short and J 6 bases short, with 13 bases between. The V gene's germline CDR1 is MNHGY and CDR2 SVAAGI. The material sequenced was blood. The sequence was collected from a person between 18 and 75 years old in good health. V gene TRBV6-9 combines with J gene TRBJ1-2; unclear D gene. This CDR3 reads CASSARERHGYTF. The CDR3 DNA follows: TGTGCCAGCAGTGCCAGAGAGCGCCATGGCTACACCTTC.